This paragraph covers one TCR beta chain sequence. The antigen is undetermined. Blood CD4+ CD25-high CD127-low regulatory T cells supplied the genomic DNA template. This sample is part of a study of regulatory and conventional T cells in RAG deficiency. The V end lost 7 bases, the J end lost 4 bases, and 7 bases lay between the germline ends. Germline V gene lookup returns CDR1 MNHEY and CDR2 SVGAGI. This CDR3 has 11 amino acids. Some clones are missing from TCRdb's copy, which holds only in-frame ones; the method was immunoSEQ multiplex PCR. The table records about 30,000 clones, 85% to 95% of them present only once. Study outcomes and limitations: Shannon entropy fell and Simpson indices rose in RAG-deficient patients. Other subsets showed 9 to 10-fold reductions, but Treg unique TCR beta sequences fell 80 to 100-fold in these patients.

This same sample was also taken into another study, of regulatory T cells. That work states: The PCR used 52 TRBV and 13 TRBJ primers. In patients, unique TRB V-J pairs were restricted and V/J usage skewed, especially in Tregs.

This chain uses TRBV6-5 with TRBJ1-1; D uncertain. The sequence derives from a human donor in good health. The sequenced sample was Tregs sorted from blood. CDR3 protein: CASKSFTEAFF. Here the CDR3 DNA reads TGTGCCAGCAAAAGTTTCACTGAAGCTTTCTTT.